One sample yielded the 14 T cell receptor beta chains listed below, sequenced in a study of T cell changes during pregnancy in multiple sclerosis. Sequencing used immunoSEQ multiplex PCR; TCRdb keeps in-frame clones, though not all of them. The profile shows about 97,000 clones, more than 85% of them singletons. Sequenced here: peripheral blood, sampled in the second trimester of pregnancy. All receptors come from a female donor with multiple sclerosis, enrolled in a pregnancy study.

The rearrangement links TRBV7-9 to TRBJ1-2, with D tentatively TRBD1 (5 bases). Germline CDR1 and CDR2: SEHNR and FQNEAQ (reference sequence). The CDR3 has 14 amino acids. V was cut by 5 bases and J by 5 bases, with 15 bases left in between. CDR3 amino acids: CASSRQNSLYGYTF. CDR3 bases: TGTGCCAGCAGCCGACAGAATAGTCTGTATGGCTACACCTTC.

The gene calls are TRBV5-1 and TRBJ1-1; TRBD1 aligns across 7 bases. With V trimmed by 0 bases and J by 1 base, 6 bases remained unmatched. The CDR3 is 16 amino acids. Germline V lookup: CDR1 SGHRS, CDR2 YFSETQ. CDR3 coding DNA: TGCGCCAGCAGCTTGGGGCCCCGGGACAGGAACACTGAAGCTTTCTTT. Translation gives CASSLGPRDRNTEAFF.

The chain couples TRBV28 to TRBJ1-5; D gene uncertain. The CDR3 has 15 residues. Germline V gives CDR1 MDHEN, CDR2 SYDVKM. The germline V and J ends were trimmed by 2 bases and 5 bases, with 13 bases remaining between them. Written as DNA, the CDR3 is TGTGCCAGCAGTTTAACGTCAGGAGGATATCAGCCCCAGCATTTT. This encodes CASSLTSGGYQPQHF.

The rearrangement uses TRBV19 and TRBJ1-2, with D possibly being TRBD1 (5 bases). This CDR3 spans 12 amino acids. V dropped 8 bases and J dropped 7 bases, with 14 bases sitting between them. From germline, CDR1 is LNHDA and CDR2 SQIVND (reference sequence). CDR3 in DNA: TGTGCCAGTCGCGGGGGAGAGGCTGGCTACACCTTC. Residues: CASRGGEAGYTF.

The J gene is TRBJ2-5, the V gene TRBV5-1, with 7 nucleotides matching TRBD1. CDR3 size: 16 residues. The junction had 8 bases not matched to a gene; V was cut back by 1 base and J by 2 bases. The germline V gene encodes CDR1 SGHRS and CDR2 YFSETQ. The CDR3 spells CASSLSVTGKQETQYF. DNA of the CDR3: TGCGCCAGCAGCTTGTCCGTGACAGGGAAACAAGAGACCCAGTACTTC.

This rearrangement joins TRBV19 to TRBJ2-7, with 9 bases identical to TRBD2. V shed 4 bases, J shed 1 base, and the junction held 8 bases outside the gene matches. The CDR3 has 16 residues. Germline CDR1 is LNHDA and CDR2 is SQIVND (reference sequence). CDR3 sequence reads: CASSSGRARWSYEQYF. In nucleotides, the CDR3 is TGTGCCAGTAGTAGCGGGAGGGCCCGGTGGTCCTACGAGCAGTACTTC.

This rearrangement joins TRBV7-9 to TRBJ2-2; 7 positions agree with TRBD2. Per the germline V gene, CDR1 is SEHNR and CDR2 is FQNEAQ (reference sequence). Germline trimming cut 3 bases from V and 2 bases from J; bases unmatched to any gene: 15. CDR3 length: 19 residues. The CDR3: CASSFHLGGSRLNTGELFF. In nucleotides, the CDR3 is TGTGCCAGCAGCTTCCACCTGGGAGGGTCCCGGCTTAACACCGGGGAGCTGTTTTTT. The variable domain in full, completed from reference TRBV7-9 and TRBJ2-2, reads DTGVSQNPRHKITKRGQNVTFRCDPISEHNRLYWYRQTLGQGPEFLTYFQNEAQLEKSRLLSDRFSAERPKGSFSTLEIQRTEQGDSAMYLCASSFHLGGSRLNTGELFFGEGSRLTVL.

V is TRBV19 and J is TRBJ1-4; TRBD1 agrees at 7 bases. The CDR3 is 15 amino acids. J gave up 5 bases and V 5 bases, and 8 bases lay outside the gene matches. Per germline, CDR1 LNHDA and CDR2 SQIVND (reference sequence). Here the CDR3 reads CASSDRQGPNEKLFF. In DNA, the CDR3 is TGTGCCAGTAGTGACCGACAGGGTCCAAATGAAAAACTGTTTTTT.

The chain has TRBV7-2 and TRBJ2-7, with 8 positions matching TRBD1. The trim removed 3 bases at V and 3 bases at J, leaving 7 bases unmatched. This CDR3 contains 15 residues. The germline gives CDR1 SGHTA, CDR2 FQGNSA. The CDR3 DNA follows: TGTGCCAGCAGCTTGCCGACAGGGGTATTCTACGAGCAGTACTTC. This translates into CASSLPTGVFYEQYF.

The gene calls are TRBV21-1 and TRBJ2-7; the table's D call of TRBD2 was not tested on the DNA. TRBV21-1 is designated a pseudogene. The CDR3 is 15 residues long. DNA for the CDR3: TGTGCCAGCAGCAAAAATCGAGGGAGGGGGTACGAGCAGTACTTC. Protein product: CASSKNRGRGYEQYF.

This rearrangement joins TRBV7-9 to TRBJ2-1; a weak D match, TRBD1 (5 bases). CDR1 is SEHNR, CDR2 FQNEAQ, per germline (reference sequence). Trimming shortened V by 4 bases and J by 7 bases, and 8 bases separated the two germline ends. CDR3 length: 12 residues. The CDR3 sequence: CASSYRGNEQFF. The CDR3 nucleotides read TGTGCCAGCAGCTATAGGGGTAATGAGCAGTTCTTC. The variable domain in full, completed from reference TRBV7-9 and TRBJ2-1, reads DTGVSQNPRHKITKRGQNVTFRCDPISEHNRLYWYRQTLGQGPEFLTYFQNEAQLEKSRLLSDRFSAERPKGSFSTLEIQRTEQGDSAMYLCASSYRGNEQFFGPGTRLTVL.

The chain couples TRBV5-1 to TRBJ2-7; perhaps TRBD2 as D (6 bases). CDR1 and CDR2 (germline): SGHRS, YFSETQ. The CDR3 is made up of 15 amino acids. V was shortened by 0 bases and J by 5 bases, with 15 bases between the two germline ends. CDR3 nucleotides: TGCGCCAGCAGCTTGGTGGGGGGATGGGCCGACGAGCAGTACTTC. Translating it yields CASSLVGGWADEQYF.

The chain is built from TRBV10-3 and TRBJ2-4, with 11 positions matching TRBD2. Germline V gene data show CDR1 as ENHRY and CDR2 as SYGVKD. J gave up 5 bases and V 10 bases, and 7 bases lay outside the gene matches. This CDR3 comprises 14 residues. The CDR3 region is CATPTSGDQNIQYF. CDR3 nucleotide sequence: TGTGCCACGCCGACTAGCGGGGACCAAAACATTCAGTACTTC.

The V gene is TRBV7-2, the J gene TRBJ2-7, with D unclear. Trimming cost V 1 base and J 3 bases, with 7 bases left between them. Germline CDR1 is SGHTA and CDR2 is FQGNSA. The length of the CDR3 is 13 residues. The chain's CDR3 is CASSLEFRYEQYF. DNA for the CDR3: TGTGCCAGCAGCTTAGAATTCCGCTACGAGCAGTACTTC.